Given below is one T cell receptor beta chain in context. The authors reverse transcribed roughly 0.5 to 1 ug RNA with random hexamers. TCRdb passed the immunoSEQ multiplex PCR reads through MiXCR, listing each CDR3 protein once. The sample includes approximately 160,000 distinct CDR3 sequences, 95% to 97% of them seen just once. The data were taken from a study of CD8 T cells in Susac syndrome. Germline V lookup: CDR1 MGHDK, CDR2 SYGVNS. With 8 bases removed from V and 5 bases from J, the gap between germline ends came to 16 bases. This CDR3 comprises 15 residues. V and J are TRBV25-1 and TRBJ1-6; maybe TRBD1 (5 bases). Specimen: CD4+ T cells from PBMCs. The source is a human donor with Susac syndrome. DNA of the CDR3: TGTGCCAGCTCCTATGGACACCTAAATAATTCACCCCTCCACTTT. Translation gives CASSYGHLNNSPLHF.